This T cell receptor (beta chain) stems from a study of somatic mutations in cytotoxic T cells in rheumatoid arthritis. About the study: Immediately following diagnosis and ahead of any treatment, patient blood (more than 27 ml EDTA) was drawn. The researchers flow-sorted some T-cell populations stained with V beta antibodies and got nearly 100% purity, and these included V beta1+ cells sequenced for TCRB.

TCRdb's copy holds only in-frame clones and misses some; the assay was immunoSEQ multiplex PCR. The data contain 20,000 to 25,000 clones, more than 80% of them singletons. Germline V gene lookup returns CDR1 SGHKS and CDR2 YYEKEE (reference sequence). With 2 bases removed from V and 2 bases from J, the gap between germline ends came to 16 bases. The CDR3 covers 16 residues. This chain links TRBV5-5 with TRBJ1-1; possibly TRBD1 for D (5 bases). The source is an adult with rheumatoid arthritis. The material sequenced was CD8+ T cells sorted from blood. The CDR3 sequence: CASSFDGGESNTEAFF. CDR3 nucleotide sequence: TGTGCCAGCAGCTTTGATGGGGGGGAGAGTAACACTGAAGCTTTCTTT.